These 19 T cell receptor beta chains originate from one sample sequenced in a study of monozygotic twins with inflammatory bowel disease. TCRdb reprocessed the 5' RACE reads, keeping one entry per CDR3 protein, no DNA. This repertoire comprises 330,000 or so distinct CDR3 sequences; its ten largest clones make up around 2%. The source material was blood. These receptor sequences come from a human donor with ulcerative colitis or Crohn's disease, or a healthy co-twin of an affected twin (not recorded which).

The CDR3: CASNRLSTGQGAGGYTF. This chain connects TRBV5-1 to TRBJ1-2; without DNA, the TCRdb call of TRBD1 cannot be checked. The CDR3 loop spans 17 amino acids. CDR1 and CDR2 (germline): SGHRS, YFSETQ.

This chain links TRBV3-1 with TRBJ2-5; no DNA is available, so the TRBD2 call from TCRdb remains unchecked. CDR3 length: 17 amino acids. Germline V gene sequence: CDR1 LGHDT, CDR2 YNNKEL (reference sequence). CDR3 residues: CASSQGPSGRAQETQYF.

The CDR3 sequence is CASSVGGFSGGVDTQYF. This sequence joins TRBV2 and TRBJ2-3; lacking DNA, the TRBD2 call made by TCRdb goes unchecked. CDR1 and CDR2 (germline): SNHLY, FYNNEI. CDR3 length equals 17 residues.

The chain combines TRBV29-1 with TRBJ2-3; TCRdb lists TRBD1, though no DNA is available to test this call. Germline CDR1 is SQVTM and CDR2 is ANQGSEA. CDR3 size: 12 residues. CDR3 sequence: CSVSGPRNTQYF.

CDR3: CASSQDLAVPGGRAGEQFF. The rearrangement links TRBV4-2 to TRBJ2-1; TCRdb indicates TRBD2, and absent DNA this call remains unverified. This CDR3 comprises 19 residues. Germline V CDR1 and CDR2: LGHNA, YNFKEQ.

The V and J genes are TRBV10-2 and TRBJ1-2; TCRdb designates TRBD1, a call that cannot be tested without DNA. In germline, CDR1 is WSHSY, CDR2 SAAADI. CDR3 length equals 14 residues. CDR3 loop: CASSEEVRVYGYTF.

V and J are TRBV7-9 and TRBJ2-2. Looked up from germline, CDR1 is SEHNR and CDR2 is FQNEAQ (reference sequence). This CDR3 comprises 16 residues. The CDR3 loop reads CASSLARPTNTGELFF.

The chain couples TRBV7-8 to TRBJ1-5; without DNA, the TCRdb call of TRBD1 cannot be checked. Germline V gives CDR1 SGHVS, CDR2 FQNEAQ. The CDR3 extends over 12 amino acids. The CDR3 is CASSFRQGPLYF.

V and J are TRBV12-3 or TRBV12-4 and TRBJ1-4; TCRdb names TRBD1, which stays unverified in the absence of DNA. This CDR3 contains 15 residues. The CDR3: CASSLGDRDGEKLFF.

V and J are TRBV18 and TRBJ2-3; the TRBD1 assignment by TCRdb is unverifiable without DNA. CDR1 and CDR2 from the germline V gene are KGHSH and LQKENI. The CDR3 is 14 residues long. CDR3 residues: CASSPGGLADTQYF. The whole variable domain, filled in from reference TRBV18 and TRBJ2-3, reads NAGVMQNPRHLVRRRGQEARLRCSPMKGHSHVYWYRQLPEEGLKFMVYLQKENIIDESGMPKERFSAEFPKEGPSILRIQQVVRGDSAAYFCASSPGGLADTQYFGPGTRLTVL.

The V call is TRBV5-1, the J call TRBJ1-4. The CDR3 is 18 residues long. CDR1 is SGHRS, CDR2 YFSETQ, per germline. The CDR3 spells CASSLVGVLTATNEKLFF.

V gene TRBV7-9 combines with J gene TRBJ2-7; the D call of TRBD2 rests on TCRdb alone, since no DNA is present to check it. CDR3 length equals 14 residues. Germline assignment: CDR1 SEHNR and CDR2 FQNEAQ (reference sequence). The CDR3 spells CASSLSSARGEQYF.

The CDR3 is CASSTGFGEQFF. This chain connects TRBV25-1 to TRBJ2-1; TCRdb gives TRBD1 as the D gene, but with no DNA this cannot be confirmed. Germline-derived CDR1 and CDR2 are MGHDK and SYGVNS. The CDR3 consists of 12 residues.

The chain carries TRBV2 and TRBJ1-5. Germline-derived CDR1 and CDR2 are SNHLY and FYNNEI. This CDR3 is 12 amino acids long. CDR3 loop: CASTVTDQPQHF.

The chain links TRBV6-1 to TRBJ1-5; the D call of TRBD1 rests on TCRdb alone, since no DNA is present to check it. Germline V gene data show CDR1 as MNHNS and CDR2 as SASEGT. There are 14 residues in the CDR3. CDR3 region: CASSARDRAQPQHF.

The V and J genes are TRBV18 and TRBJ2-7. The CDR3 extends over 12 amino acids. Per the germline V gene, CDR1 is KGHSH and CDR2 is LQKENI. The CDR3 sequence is CASSLSSGEQYF.

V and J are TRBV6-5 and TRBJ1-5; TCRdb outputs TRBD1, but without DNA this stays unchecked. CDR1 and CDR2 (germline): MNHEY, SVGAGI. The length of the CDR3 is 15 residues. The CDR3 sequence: CASSYPTGFNQPQHF.

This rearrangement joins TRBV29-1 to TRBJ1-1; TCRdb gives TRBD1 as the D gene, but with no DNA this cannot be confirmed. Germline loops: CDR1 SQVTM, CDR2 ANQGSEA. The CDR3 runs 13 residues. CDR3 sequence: CSVLKTQGTEAFF.

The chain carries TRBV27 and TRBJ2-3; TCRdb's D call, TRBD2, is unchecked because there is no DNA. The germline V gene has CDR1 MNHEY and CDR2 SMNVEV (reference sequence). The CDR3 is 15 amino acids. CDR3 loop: CASSLAGGLTDTQYF.